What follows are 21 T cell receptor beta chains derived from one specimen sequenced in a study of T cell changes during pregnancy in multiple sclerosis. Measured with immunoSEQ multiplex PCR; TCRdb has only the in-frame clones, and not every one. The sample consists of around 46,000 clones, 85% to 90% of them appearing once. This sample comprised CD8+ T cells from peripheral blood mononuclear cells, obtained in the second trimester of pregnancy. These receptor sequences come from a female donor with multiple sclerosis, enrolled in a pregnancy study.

The CDR3 loop reads CASSLTSDRQVYGYTF. In DNA, the CDR3 is TGTGCCAGCAGCTTAACCTCTGACAGGCAGGTTTATGGCTACACCTTC. The chain combines TRBV11-2 with TRBJ1-2; weak D call: TRBD1 (6 bases). The germline V gene has CDR1 SGHAT and CDR2 FQNNGV. V was cut by 2 bases and J by 5 bases, with 18 bases left in between. This CDR3 contains 16 residues.

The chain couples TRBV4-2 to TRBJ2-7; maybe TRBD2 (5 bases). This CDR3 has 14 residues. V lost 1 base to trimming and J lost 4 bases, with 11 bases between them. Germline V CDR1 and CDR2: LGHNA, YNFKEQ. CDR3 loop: CASSQGLAEYEQYF. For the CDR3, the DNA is TGTGCCAGCAGCCAAGGGCTAGCAGAGTACGAGCAGTACTTC.

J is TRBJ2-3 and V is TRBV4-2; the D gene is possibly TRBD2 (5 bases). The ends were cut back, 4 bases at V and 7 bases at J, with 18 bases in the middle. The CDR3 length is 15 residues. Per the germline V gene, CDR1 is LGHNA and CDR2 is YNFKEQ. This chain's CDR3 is CASSPINEGFNTQYF. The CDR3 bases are TGTGCCAGCAGCCCCATTAACGAGGGATTCAATACGCAGTATTTT.

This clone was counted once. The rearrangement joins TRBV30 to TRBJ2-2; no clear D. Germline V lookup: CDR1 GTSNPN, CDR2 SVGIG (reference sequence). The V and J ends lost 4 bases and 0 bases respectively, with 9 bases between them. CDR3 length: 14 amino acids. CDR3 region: CAWNLAANTGELFF. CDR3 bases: TGTGCCTGGAATCTCGCAGCGAACACCGGGGAGCTGTTTTTT.

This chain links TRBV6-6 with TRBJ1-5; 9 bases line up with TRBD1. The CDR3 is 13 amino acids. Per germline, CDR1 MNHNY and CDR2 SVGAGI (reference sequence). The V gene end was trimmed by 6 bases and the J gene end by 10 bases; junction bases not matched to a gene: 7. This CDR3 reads CASRGQGSYPQHF. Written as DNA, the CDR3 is TGTGCCAGCAGGGGACAGGGTTCATATCCCCAGCATTTT.

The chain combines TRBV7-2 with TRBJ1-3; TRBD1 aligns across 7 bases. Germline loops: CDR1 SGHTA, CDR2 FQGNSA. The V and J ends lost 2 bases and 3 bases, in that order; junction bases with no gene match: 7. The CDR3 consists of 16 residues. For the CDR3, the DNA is TGTGCCAGCAGCTTACTTGTAGGGGGCGGTGGAAACACCATATATTTT. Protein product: CASSLLVGGGGNTIYF.

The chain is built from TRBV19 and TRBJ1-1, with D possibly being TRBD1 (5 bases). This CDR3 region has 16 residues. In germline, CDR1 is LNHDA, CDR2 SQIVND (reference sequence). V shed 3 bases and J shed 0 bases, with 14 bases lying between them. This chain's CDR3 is CASSISTGFMNTEAFF. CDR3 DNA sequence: TGTGCCAGTAGTATTAGTACAGGATTTATGAACACTGAAGCTTTCTTT.

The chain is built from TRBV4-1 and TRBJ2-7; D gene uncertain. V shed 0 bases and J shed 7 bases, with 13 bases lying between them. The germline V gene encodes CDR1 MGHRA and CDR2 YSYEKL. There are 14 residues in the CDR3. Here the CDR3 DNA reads TGCGCCAGCAGCCAAGATCACAGAAGTTGGGAGCAGTACTTC. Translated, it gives CASSQDHRSWEQYF.

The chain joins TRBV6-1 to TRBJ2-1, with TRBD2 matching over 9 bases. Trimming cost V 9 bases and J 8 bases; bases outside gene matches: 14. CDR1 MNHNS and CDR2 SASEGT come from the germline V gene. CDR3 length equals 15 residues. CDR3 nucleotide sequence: TGTGCCAGTCTGTTCCAGGCGGGGGGGAGCGATGAGCAGTTCTTC. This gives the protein CASLFQAGGSDEQFF.

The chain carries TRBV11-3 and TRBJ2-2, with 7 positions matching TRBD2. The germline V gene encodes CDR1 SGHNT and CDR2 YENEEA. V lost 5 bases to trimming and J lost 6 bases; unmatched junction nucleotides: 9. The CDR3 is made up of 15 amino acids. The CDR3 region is CASSPDSGAAGELFF. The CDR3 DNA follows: TGTGCCAGCAGCCCAGACAGCGGGGCGGCCGGGGAGCTGTTTTTT.

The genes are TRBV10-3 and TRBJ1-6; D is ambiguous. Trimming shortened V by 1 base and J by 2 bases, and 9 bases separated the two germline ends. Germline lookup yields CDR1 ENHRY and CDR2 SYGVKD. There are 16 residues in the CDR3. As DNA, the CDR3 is TGTGCCATCAGTGAGTTTCGGGATCCCTATAATTCACCCCTCCACTTT. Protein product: CAISEFRDPYNSPLHF.

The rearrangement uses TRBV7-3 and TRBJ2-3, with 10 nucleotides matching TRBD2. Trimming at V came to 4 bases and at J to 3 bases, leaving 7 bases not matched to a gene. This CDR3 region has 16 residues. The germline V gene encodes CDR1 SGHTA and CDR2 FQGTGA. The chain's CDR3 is CASSSSGGAVTDTQYF. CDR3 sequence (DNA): TGTGCCAGCAGCTCGAGCGGGGGGGCCGTTACAGATACGCAGTATTTT.

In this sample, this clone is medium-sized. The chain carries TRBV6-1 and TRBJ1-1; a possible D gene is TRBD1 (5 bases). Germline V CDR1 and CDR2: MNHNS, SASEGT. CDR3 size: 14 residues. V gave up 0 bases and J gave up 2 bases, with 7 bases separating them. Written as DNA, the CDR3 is TGTGCCAGCAGTGAAGCTACAGGTAACACTGAAGCTTTCTTT. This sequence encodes CASSEATGNTEAFF.

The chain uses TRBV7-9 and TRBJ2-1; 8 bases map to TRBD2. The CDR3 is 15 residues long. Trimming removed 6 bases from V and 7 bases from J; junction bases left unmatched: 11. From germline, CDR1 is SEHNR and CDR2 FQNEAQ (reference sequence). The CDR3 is CASSFPGLGVNEQFF. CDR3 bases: TGTGCCAGCAGTTTTCCGGGACTAGGTGTTAATGAGCAGTTCTTC.

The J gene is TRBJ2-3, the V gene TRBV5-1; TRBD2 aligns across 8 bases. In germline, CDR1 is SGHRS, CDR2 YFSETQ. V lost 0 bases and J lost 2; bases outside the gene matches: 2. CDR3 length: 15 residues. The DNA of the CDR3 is TGCGCCAGCAGCTTGGAAGCGGGGGCCACAGATACGCAGTATTTT. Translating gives CASSLEAGATDTQYF.

Here the CDR3 DNA reads TGTGCCAGCAGGTCGAGGGCCAAGACAGATACGCAGTATTTT. Its translation: CASRSRAKTDTQYF. This sequence joins TRBV25-1 and TRBJ2-3; D perhaps matches TRBD2 (5 bases). V lost 6 bases, J lost 3 bases, and 13 bases lay in between. The CDR3 totals 14 residues. CDR1 is MGHDK, CDR2 SYGVNS, per germline.

The CDR3 is CASSADSGQIYEQYF. As DNA, the CDR3 is TGTGCCAGCAGTGCGGATTCGGGACAGATCTACGAGCAGTACTTC. J is TRBJ2-7 and V is TRBV2; 7 nucleotides agree with TRBD1. The CDR3 spans 15 residues. The V gene's germline CDR1 is SNHLY and CDR2 FYNNEI. The junction had 9 bases not matched to a gene; V was cut back by 4 bases and J by 3 bases.

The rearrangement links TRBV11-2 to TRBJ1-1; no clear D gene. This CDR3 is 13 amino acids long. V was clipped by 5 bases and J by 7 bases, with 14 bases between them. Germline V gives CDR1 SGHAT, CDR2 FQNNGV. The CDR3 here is CASSPPGQVEAFF. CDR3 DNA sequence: TGTGCCAGCAGCCCACCGGGTCAAGTTGAAGCTTTCTTT.

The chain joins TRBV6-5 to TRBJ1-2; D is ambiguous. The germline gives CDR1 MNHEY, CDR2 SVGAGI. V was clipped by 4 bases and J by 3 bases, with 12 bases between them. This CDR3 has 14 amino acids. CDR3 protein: CASSSIDTDYGYTF. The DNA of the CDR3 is TGTGCCAGCAGTTCCATAGACACAGACTATGGCTACACCTTC.

CDR3: CASSLKTSGGTGNTGELFF. The CDR3 coding sequence is TGTGCCAGCAGCCTTAAAACTAGCGGGGGGACCGGGAACACCGGGGAGCTGTTTTTT. The rearrangement joins TRBV11-2 to TRBJ2-2; 12 bases align to TRBD2. V shed 5 bases, J shed 1 base, and the junction held 11 bases outside the gene matches. Looked up from germline, CDR1 is SGHAT and CDR2 is FQNNGV. The CDR3 is 19 amino acids.

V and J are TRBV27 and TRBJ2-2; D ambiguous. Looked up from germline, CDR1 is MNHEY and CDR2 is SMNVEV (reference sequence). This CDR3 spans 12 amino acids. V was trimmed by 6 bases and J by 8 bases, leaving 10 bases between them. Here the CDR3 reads CASREALGELFF. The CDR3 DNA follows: TGTGCCAGCAGAGAAGCATTAGGGGAGCTGTTTTTT.